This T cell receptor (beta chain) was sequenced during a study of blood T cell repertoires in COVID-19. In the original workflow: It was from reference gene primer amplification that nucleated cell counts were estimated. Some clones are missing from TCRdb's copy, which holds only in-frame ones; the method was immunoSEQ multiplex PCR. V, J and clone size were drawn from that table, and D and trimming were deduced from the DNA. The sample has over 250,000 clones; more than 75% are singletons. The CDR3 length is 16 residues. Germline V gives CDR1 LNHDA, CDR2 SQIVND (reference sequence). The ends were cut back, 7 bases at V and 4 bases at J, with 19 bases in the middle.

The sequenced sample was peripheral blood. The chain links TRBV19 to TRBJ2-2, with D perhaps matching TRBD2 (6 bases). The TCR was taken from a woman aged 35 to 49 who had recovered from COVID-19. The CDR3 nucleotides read TGTGCCAGTACTGACCGGGGGAGGTCCGGCACCGGGGAGCTGTTTTTT. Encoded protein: CASTDRGRSGTGELFF. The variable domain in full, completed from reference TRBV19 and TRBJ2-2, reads DGGITQSPKYLFRKEGQNVTLSCEQNLNHDAMYWYRQDPGQGLRLIYYSQIVNDFQKGDIAEGYSVSREKKESFPLTVTSAQKNPTAFYLCASTDRGRSGTGELFFGEGSRLTVL.